This TCR beta chain was recovered during a study of OX40 agonist ivuxolimab in advanced cancers. At the level of the whole study: Ivuxolimab was an agonistic, fully human IgG2 monoclonal antibody directed against OX40 (CD134), a costimulatory receptor. Three dose-escalation patients achieved partial responses, one with hepatocellular carcinoma and two with cutaneous melanoma. Of the roughly 54 patients in dose escalation, about 20 had hepatocellular carcinoma, roughly 15 had melanoma, 9 had renal cell carcinoma and 9 had head and neck cancer. The paper covers the monotherapy dose-escalation part of the phase I ivuxolimab trial, which included N of about 50 patients. A male proportion of under 85% and a mean age of approximately 61 years, ranging from about 23 to 79, were recorded for the dose-escalation cohort. Intravenous ivuxolimab was administered to patients every 2 weeks at six dose levels: 0.01, 0.1, 0.3, 1.5, 3 and 10 mg/kg. Peripheral TCRbeta sequencing aimed to test whether ivuxolimab altered TCR sequence diversity and caused clonal T-cell expansion. Prior anti-PD-1, anti-PD-L1 or anti-CTLA-4 therapy was permitted, and about two fifths of dose-escalation patients had received checkpoint inhibitors.

Genomic DNA was isolated from the sorted cells so that the TCRbeta CDR3 region could be sequenced. The immunoSEQ Assay was used for sequencing of TCRbeta CDR3 regions. TCRdb's version of the immuneACCESS table is confined to in-frame rearrangements and falls short of the full clone set. An unresolved V gene accounts for under half of the shortfall where checked; the remainder is of unknown origin. For this sample the table gives roughly 150,000 clones, of which 94% were detected only once. The ten most abundant clones make up around 0.28% of the sample. As regards this clone: It lacks a known antigen. No much larger clone is present one base from it, and per-base qualities are unavailable.

Patients with autoimmune disease history or receiving systemic immunosuppression were excluded from the trial. In every dose cohort, peripheral blood was drawn for TCR sequencing at baseline, cycle 4 day 1, and cycle 7 day 1. Samples were obtained from an open-label, multicenter, first-in-human phase I dose-escalation trial of ivuxolimab. The trial enrolled adults with locally advanced or metastatic head and neck squamous cell, hepatocellular, melanoma or renal cell carcinoma. Before TCR sequencing, CD4+ and CD8+ T cells were separately sorted from peripheral blood. On the study overall, not on this receptor specifically: Clonal expansion of both CD4+ and CD8+ blood T cells was observed from baseline to week 6 at doses 0.1 to 3.0 mg/kg. After ivuxolimab, more expanded clones were found on average in CD8+ T cells than in CD4+ T cells. In the 0.1-3.0 mg/kg groups, partial responders were among the patients with the lowest normalized peripheral clonal expansion, particularly in CD8+ T cells. Antigen specificity was not determined for the clonally expanded peripheral T cells. Low levels of normalized T-cell clonal expansion were also seen in some patients who did not respond.

The sequenced sample was CD4+ or CD8+ T cells sorted from blood, obtained in a trial of the OX40 agonist ivuxolimab. This receptor was obtained from an adult with an advanced solid tumor such as melanoma, head and neck, liver or kidney cancer.

In nucleotides, the sequence is TGTGCCAGCAGGGAGTTGGGAGGGAATAATGAAAAACTGTTTTTT. It translates as CASRELGGNNEKLFF. In this chain, TRBV27 is recombined with TRBJ1-4, with the D gene too uncertain to name. Measured from the cysteine to the phenylalanine, the CDR3 is 15 residues long. Kept here is only the CDR3 DNA, which spans 45 bases and is read in frame from base 1. V loses 6 bases of germline sequence and J loses 4 bases, and the interval between the two ends is 15 bases. CDR1 and CDR2, looked up from the germline V gene (reference sequence), are MNHEY and SMNVEV.